This T cell receptor (beta chain) was identified in a study of technical replicates of blood from four donors. Sequencing used immunoSEQ multiplex PCR; TCRdb keeps in-frame clones, though not all of them. The table includes approximately 90,000 clones, 95% detected once. Trimming cost V 5 bases and J 9 bases, with 9 bases left between them. Germline CDR1 reads LNHDA; CDR2 reads SQIVND (reference sequence). The CDR3 has 11 amino acids. This TCR was sampled from a human donor in good health. This chain connects TRBV19 to TRBJ2-3; D is unresolved. Specimen: T cells isolated from PBMCs. CDR3: CASSSLGTQYF. For the CDR3, the DNA is TGTGCCAGTAGTTCTCTCGGGACGCAGTATTTT.